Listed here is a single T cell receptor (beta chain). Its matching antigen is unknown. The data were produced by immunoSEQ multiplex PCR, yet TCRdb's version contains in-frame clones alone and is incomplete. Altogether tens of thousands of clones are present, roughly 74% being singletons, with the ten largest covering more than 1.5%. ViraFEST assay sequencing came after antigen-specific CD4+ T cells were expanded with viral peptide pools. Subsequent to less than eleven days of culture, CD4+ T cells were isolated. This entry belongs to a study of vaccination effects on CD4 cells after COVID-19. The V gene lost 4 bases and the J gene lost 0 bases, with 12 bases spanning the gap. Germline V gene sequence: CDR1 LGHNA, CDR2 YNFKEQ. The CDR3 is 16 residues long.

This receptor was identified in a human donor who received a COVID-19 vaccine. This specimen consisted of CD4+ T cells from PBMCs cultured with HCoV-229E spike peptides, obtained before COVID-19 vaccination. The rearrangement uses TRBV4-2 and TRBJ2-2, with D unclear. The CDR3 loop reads CASSPQGRSNTGELFF. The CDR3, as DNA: TGTGCCAGCAGCCCTCAAGGGCGGTCGAACACCGGGGAGCTGTTTTTT.